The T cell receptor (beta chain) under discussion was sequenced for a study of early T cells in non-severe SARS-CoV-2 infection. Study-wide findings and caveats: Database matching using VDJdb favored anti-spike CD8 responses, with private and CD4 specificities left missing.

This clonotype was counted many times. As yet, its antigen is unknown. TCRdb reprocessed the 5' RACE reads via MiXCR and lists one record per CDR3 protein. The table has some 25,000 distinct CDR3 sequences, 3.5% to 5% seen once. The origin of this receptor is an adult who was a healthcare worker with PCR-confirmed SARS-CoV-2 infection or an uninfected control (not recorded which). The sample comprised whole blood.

In nucleotides, the CDR3 is TGTGCCAGCGGACAGGGCAATGAGCAGTTCTTC. Translated, it gives CASGQGNEQFF. The V call is TRBV2, the J call TRBJ2-1, with 8 bases matching TRBD1. Germline V gene sequence: CDR1 SNHLY, CDR2 FYNNEI. V lost 8 bases to trimming and J lost 6 bases; unmatched junction nucleotides: 0. The CDR3 extends over 11 amino acids.